This passage covers 4 T cell receptor beta chains from one sample sequenced in a study of shared clonotypes between healthy human individuals. Terminally differentiated effector memory CD45RA+ cells were excluded from the naive CD8 cells, which were CD45RO-negative and positively selected for CCR7. Using immunoSEQ multiplex PCR, the repertoire was profiled, and TCRdb retains in-frame clones only, with some absent. This table has approximately 2,000,000 clones, around 95% appearing once. What was sequenced was naive CD8+ T cells from PBMCs. These receptors all stem from a man younger than 35 in good health. Some clones in this sample may be carry-over from other donors' samples.

This sequence joins TRBV28 and TRBJ2-7; maybe TRBD1 (5 bases). Trimming pared 10 bases from V and 0 bases from J, leaving 13 bases between. The CDR3 consists of 13 residues. Germline loops: CDR1 MDHEN, CDR2 SYDVKM. This CDR3 is CATRDSSSYEQYF. The CDR3 DNA is TGTGCCACTCGAGACAGTAGCTCCTACGAGCAGTACTTC.

The rearrangement links TRBV28 to TRBJ2-1; unclear D gene. CDR3 size: 17 residues. V was pared by 1 base and J by 0 bases, with 13 bases between. Germline CDR1 is MDHEN and CDR2 is SYDVKM. The CDR3 bases are TGTGCCAGCAGTTTATTTGGGCTTACGAGCTCCTACAATGAGCAGTTCTTC. Its protein product is CASSLFGLTSSYNEQFF. Using reference TRBV28 and TRBJ2-1 for the parts outside the CDR3, the full variable domain is DVKVTQSSRYLVKRTGEKVFLECVQDMDHENMFWYRQDPGLGLRLIYFSYDVKMKEKGDIPEGYSVSREKKERFSLILESASTNQTSMYLCASSLFGLTSSYNEQFFGPGTRLTVL.

This clone was recorded only once. This chain joins TRBV7-8 and TRBJ2-2; 7 bases are a match to TRBD2. This CDR3 is built from 15 residues. CDR1 and CDR2 from the germline V gene are SGHVS and FQNEAQ. The junction had 9 bases not matched to a gene; V was cut back by 5 bases and J by 6 bases. For the CDR3, the DNA is TGTGCCAGCAGCCGGACAAGCGGGATGGCCGGGGAGCTGTTTTTT. Protein: CASSRTSGMAGELFF.

The chain combines TRBV7-2 with TRBJ2-1; 7 nucleotides line up with TRBD2. The trim removed 4 bases at V and 1 base at J, leaving 10 bases unmatched. Germline loops: CDR1 SGHTA, CDR2 FQGNSA. This CDR3 has 17 amino acids. As DNA, the CDR3 is TGTGCCAGCAGCTCCTACGGGCCAGCGGGATCCTACAATGAGCAGTTCTTC. This sequence encodes CASSSYGPAGSYNEQFF.